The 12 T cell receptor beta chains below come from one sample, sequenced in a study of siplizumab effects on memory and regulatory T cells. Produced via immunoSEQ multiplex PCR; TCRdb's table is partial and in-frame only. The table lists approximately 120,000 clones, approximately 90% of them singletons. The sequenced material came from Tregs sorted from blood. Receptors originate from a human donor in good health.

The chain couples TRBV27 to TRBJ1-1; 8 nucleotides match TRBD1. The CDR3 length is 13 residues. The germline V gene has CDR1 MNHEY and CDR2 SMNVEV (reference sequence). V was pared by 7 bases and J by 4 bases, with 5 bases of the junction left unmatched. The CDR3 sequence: CASTGQGATEAFF. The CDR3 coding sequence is TGTGCCAGCACCGGACAGGGTGCCACTGAAGCTTTCTTT.

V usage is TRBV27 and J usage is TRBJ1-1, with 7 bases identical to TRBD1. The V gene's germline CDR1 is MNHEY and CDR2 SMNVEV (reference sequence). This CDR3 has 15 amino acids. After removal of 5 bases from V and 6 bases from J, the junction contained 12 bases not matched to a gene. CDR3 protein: CASSRQGIVPPEAFF. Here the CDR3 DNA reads TGTGCCAGCAGTCGACAGGGTATAGTTCCCCCTGAAGCTTTCTTT.

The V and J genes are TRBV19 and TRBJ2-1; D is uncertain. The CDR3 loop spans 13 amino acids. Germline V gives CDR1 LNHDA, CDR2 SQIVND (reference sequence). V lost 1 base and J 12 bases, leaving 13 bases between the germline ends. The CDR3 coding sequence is TGTGCCAGTAGTATAGTGGGCCTGGCTGGGCAGTTCTTC. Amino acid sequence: CASSIVGLAGQFF.

Written as DNA, the CDR3 is TGTGCCAGCTCACCTCGACAAAATCAGCCCCAGCATTTT. It specifies CASSPRQNQPQHF. The chain employs TRBV18 and TRBJ1-5, with unresolved D. Germline V CDR1 and CDR2: KGHSH, LQKENI. The CDR3 consists of 13 residues. The ends were cut back, 3 bases at V and 4 bases at J, with 7 bases in the middle.

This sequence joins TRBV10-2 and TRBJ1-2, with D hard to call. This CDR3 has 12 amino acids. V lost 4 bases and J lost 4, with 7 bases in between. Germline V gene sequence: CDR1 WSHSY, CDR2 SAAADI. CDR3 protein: CASSGALYGYTF. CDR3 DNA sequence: TGCGCCAGCAGTGGGGCCCTCTATGGCTACACCTTC.

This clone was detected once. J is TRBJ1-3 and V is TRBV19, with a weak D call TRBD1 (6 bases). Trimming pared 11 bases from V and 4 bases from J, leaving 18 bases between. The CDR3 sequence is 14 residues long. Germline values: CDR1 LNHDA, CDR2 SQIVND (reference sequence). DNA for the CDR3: TGTGCCGCCCGAGGGGCAGGGGAAGGAAACACCATATATTTT. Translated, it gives CAARGAGEGNTIYF.

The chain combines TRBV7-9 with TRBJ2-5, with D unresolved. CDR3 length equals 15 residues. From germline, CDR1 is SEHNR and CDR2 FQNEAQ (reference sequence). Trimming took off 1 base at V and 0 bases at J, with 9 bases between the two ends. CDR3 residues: CASSLGPSDQETQYF. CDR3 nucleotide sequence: TGTGCCAGCAGCTTAGGGCCCAGCGACCAAGAGACCCAGTACTTC. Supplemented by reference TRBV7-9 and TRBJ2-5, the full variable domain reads DTGVSQNPRHKITKRGQNVTFRCDPISEHNRLYWYRQTLGQGPEFLTYFQNEAQLEKSRLLSDRFSAERPKGSFSTLEIQRTEQGDSAMYLCASSLGPSDQETQYFGPGTRLLVL.

Here the CDR3 DNA reads TGTGCCAGCAGCTTAACGACGGGGAAAAACATTCAGTACTTC. Residues: CASSLTTGKNIQYF. This chain links TRBV7-9 with TRBJ2-4; tentative D call: TRBD2 (5 bases). The germline CDR1 and CDR2 sequences are SEHNR and FQNEAQ (reference sequence). Trimming took 2 bases from V and 4 from J, leaving 9 bases between them. This CDR3 comprises 14 residues.

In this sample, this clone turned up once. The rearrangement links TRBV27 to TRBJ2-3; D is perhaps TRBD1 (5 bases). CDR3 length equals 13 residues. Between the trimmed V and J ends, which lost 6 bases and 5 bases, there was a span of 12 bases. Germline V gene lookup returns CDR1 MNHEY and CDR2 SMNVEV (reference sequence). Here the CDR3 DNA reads TGTGCCAGCAGCTACAGTAGGGGAGATACGCAGTATTTT. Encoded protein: CASSYSRGDTQYF.

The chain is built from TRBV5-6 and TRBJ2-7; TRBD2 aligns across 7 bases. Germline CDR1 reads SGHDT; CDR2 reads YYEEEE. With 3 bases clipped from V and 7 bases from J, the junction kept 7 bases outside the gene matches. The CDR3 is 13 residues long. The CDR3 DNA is TGTGCCAGCAGCTCCAGACTAGCAGGGGAGCAGTACTTC. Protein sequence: CASSSRLAGEQYF.

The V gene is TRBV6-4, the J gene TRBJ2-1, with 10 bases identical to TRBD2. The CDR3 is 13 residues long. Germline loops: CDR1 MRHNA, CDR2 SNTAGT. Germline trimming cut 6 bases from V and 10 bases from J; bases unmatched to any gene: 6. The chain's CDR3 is CASRIETSGEQFF. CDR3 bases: TGTGCCAGCAGAATAGAGACTAGCGGGGAGCAGTTCTTC.

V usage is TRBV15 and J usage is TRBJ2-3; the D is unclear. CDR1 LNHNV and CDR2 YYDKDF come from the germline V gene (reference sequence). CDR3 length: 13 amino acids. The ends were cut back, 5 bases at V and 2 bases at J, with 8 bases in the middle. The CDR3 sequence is CATSPLSTDTQYF. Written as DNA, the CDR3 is TGTGCCACCAGCCCGCTCTCCACAGATACGCAGTATTTT.